The clone carrying this T cell receptor (beta chain) occurred a few times. These data originate in a study of blood T cells in healthy people across ages. Through a sample-barcoded 5' primer and a J-beta primer mix, a second PCR was run for about 6 to 11 cycles. Each cDNA molecule carried a tag from a template-switch adaptor that contained 12 random nucleotides. TCRdb ran MiXCR on the 5' RACE reads and lists one entry per CDR3 protein. The sample contains about 1.7 million distinct CDR3 sequences, 28% of which appear only once. This receptor was obtained from a woman under 40 in good health. What was sequenced was blood.

CDR3 region: CASSFMGLSSGYTF. The CDR3 DNA reads as TGTGCCAGCAGCTTTATGGGTTTAAGCTCTGGCTACACCTTC. V is TRBV7-9 and J is TRBJ1-2; D is unresolved. Germline assignment: CDR1 SEHNR and CDR2 FQNEAQ (reference sequence). CDR3 length: 14 residues. Trimming took 3 bases from V and 7 from J, leaving 15 bases between them. Drawing the rest from reference TRBV7-9 and TRBJ1-2, the complete variable domain is DTGVSQNPRHKITKRGQNVTFRCDPISEHNRLYWYRQTLGQGPEFLTYFQNEAQLEKSRLLSDRFSAERPKGSFSTLEIQRTEQGDSAMYLCASSFMGLSSGYTFGSGTRLTVV.